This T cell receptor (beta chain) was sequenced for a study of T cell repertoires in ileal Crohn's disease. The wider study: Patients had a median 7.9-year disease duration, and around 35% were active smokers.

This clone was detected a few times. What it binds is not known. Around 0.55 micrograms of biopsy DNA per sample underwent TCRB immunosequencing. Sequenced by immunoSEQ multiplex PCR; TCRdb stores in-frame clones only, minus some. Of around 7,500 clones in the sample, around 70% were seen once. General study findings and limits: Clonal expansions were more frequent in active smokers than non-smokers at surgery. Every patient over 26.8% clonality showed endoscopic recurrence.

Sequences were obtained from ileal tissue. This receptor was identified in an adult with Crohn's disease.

The CDR3 loop reads CASSATDRGGNQPQHF. CDR3 in DNA: TGTGCCAGCAGCGCAACGGACAGGGGCGGCAATCAGCCCCAGCATTTT. J is TRBJ1-5 and V is TRBV9, with 9 nucleotides matching TRBD1. Per the germline V gene, CDR1 is SGDLS and CDR2 is YYNGEE. With 3 bases clipped from V and 2 bases from J, the junction kept 6 bases outside the gene matches. The CDR3 runs to 16 residues.